This T cell receptor (beta chain) was recovered during a study of T-cell memory formation after mild COVID-19. About the research overall: Clustering of TCRs was largely donor specific.

With constant-segment primers, 5'RACE yielded cDNA libraries of TCR alpha and TCR beta that carried sample barcodes and UMIs. TCRdb reprocessed the 5' RACE reads with MiXCR, giving one entry per CDR3 protein. The sample consists of about 440,000 distinct CDR3 sequences, about 19% of them appearing once. Study outcomes and limitations: Within pre-infection memory, some responding clones were found, suggesting cross-reactive memory joined. Shrinking CD4+ clones resided mostly in CM and EM, and CD8+ ones in EMRA.

Of note for this clonotype: What it binds is unknown.

The clonotype comes from an adult woman who had mild COVID-19 (a few samples of this study predate the infection). Cell type and time point are not known. Sequencing used PBMCs or a T cell subset sorted from them (not recorded which).

CDR3 sequence: CASSYGLAGELQYEQYF. The CDR3 DNA follows: TGTGCCAGCAGTTACGGCCTAGCGGGAGAACTTCAATACGAGCAGTACTTC. This chain connects TRBV6-5 to TRBJ2-7; 10 nucleotides match TRBD2. After removal of 2 bases from V and 4 bases from J, the junction contained 11 bases not matched to a gene. Germline loops: CDR1 MNHEY, CDR2 SVGAGI. CDR3 length: 17 residues.